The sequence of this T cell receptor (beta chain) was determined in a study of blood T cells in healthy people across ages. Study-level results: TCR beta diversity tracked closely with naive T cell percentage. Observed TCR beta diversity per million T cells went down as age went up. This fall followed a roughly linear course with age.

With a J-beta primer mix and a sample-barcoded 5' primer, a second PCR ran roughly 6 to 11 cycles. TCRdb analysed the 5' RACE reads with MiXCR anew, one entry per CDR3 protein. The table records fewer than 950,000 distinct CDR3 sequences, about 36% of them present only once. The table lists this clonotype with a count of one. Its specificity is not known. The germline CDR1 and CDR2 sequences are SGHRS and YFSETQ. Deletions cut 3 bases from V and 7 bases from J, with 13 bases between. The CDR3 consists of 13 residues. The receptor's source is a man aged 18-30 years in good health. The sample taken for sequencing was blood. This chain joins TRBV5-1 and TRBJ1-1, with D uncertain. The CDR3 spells CASSSGEVNEAFF. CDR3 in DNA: TGCGCCAGCAGCTCGGGTGAGGTGAATGAAGCTTTCTTT. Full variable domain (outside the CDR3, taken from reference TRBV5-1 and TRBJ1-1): KAGVTQTPRYLIKTRGQQVTLSCSPISGHRSVSWYQQTPGQGLQFLFEYFSETQRNKGNFPGRFSGRQFSNSRSEMNVSTLELGDSALYLCASSSGEVNEAFFGQGTRLTVV.